One and the same sample provided the 14 T cell receptor beta chains below, sequenced in a study of blood T cell repertoires in COVID-19. Profiling relied on immunoSEQ multiplex PCR, and the TCRdb table lists in-frame clones only, not all of them. The profile shows 140,000 to 150,000 clones, around three quarters of them singletons. The sequencing input was peripheral blood. These receptors came from a man aged 55 to 69 with acute or convalescent COVID-19.

There are many counts of this clone. CDR3: CALTGNRYEQYF. The CDR3 nucleotides are TGTGCCTTGACAGGGAACCGCTACGAGCAGTACTTC. This chain connects TRBV30 to TRBJ2-7; 7 bases map to TRBD1. CDR3 size: 12 residues. Losses at the gene ends were 7 bases for V and 3 bases for J; bases not matched to a gene: 6. The germline CDR1 and CDR2 sequences are GTSNPN and SVGIG (reference sequence).

The CDR3 spells CASREHSSVETQYF. CDR3 bases: TGTGCCAGCAGGGAACACTCTAGTGTGGAGACCCAGTACTTC. The rearrangement uses TRBV2 and TRBJ2-5; no clear D. Germline V gene data show CDR1 as SNHLY and CDR2 as FYNNEI. The CDR3 contains 14 residues. Trimming took 6 bases from V and 5 from J, leaving 16 bases between them.

The chain combines TRBV28 with TRBJ2-3; the D gene is possibly TRBD1 (6 bases). The CDR3 runs to 13 residues. V gave up 6 bases and J gave up 2 bases, with 9 bases separating them. Germline V gene sequence: CDR1 MDHEN, CDR2 SYDVKM. The DNA of the CDR3 is TGTGCCAGCAGGGACAGCTACACAGATACGCAGTATTTT. It is translated as CASRDSYTDTQYF. Full variable domain (missing parts from reference TRBV28 and TRBJ2-3): DVKVTQSSRYLVKRTGEKVFLECVQDMDHENMFWYRQDPGLGLRLIYFSYDVKMKEKGDIPEGYSVSREKKERFSLILESASTNQTSMYLCASRDSYTDTQYFGPGTRLTVL.

The chain carries TRBV20-1 and TRBJ1-2; 12 positions agree with TRBD1. This CDR3 is 15 amino acids long. J was trimmed by 8 bases and V by 3 bases; bases with no gene match: 10. Germline V lookup: CDR1 DFQATT, CDR2 SNEGSKA (reference sequence). The CDR3 sequence: CSASFPGQGAWGYTF. Written as DNA, the CDR3 is TGCAGTGCTAGTTTCCCGGGACAGGGGGCTTGGGGCTACACCTTC.

The chain recombines TRBV6-4 with TRBJ1-5; D is possibly TRBD1 (6 bases). Trimming stripped 2 bases from V and 0 bases from J, with 17 bases between. CDR3 size: 18 residues. CDR1 and CDR2 from the germline V gene are MRHNA and SNTAGT. CDR3 residues: CASSDRGLRGYSNQPQHF. Here the CDR3 DNA reads TGTGCCAGCAGTGACCGGGGCCTCAGGGGATATAGCAATCAGCCCCAGCATTTT.

The V and J genes are TRBV18 and TRBJ2-5; D not certain. The CDR3 runs 14 residues. CDR1 and CDR2 (germline): KGHSH, LQKENI. Trimming took 0 bases from V and 2 from J, leaving 7 bases between them. In DNA, the CDR3 is TGTGCCAGCTCACCACCTTCCAGACAAGAGACCCAGTACTTC. As protein: CASSPPSRQETQYF.

The V call is TRBV11-2, the J call TRBJ2-7; D might be TRBD2 (7 bases). Germline loops: CDR1 SGHAT, CDR2 FQNNGV. V dropped 7 bases and J dropped 7 bases, with 17 bases sitting between them. CDR3 length: 13 amino acids. The CDR3 protein is CASKRGGAGEQYF. The CDR3, as DNA: TGTGCCAGCAAGAGGGGGGGAGCGGGGGAGCAGTACTTC. The complete variable domain, with remaining parts taken from reference TRBV11-2 and TRBJ2-7, reads EAGVAQSPRYKIIEKRQSVAFWCNPISGHATLYWYQQILGQGPKLLIQFQNNGVVDDSQLPKDRFSAERLKGVDSTLKIQPAKLEDSAVYLCASKRGGAGEQYFGPGTRLTVT.

The V and J genes are TRBV18 and TRBJ2-1; the match to TRBD2 covers 7 bases. This CDR3 has 16 residues. Unmatched junction bases numbered 6, after V lost 3 bases and J lost 1 base. Germline V gene sequence: CDR1 KGHSH, CDR2 LQKENI. The CDR3 reads CASSPRASGSYNEQFF. The CDR3 bases are TGTGCCAGCTCACCGAGGGCTAGCGGTTCCTACAATGAGCAGTTCTTC.

V is TRBV3-1 (or the pseudogene TRBV3-2) and J is TRBJ1-5; D gene unclear. Per the germline V gene, CDR1 is LGHDT and CDR2 is YNNKEL (reference sequence). V lost 4 bases and J lost 2, with 9 bases in between. The CDR3 covers 14 residues. This chain's CDR3 is CASSPSGGNQPQHF. The CDR3 nucleotides are TGTGCCAGCAGCCCCTCGGGAGGCAATCAGCCCCAGCATTTT.

V is TRBV28 and J is TRBJ2-1; a weak D match, TRBD1 (6 bases). There are 13 residues in the CDR3. Germline CDR1 and CDR2: MDHEN and SYDVKM. V was shortened by 8 bases and J by 4 bases, with 12 bases between the two germline ends. This CDR3 reads CASSGQLYNEQFF. The DNA of the CDR3 is TGTGCCAGCTCCGGACAGTTGTACAATGAGCAGTTCTTC.

This chain links TRBV3-1 (or the pseudogene TRBV3-2) with TRBJ2-7, with 15 positions matching TRBD2. The CDR3 length is 16 residues. V dropped 4 bases and J dropped 4; count of bases not matched to a gene: 5. Germline V lookup: CDR1 LGHDT, CDR2 YNNKEL (reference sequence). The CDR3 loop reads CASSLGLAGGRYEQYF. In nucleotides, the CDR3 is TGTGCCAGCAGCCTCGGACTAGCGGGAGGGAGGTACGAGCAGTACTTC.

The rearrangement links TRBV5-1 to TRBJ1-1; the D gene is possibly TRBD1 (5 bases). Germline loops: CDR1 SGHRS, CDR2 YFSETQ. The CDR3 contains 14 residues. V was clipped by 0 bases and J by 6 bases, with 12 bases between them. CDR3: CASSLGQTAAEAFF. CDR3 sequence (DNA): TGCGCCAGCAGCTTGGGACAGACGGCGGCTGAAGCTTTCTTT.

In nucleotides, the CDR3 is TGTGCCATCAGTGAGTCCTTCGGGACAGGGAAGAACTACGAGCAGTACTTC. The encoded protein is CAISESFGTGKNYEQYF. The chain carries TRBV10-3 and TRBJ2-7, with TRBD1 matching 9 bases. This CDR3 has 17 residues. Looked up from germline, CDR1 is ENHRY and CDR2 is SYGVKD. Trimming at V came to 0 bases and at J to 3 bases, leaving 9 bases not matched to a gene.

This rearrangement joins TRBV10-3 to TRBJ2-2; 13 bases match TRBD2. Germline V CDR1 and CDR2: ENHRY, SYGVKD. J lost 7 bases, V lost 3 bases, and 5 bases had no gene match. The CDR3 runs 16 residues. CDR3 sequence (DNA): TGTGCCATCAGTGAAGGACTAGCGGGAGTACTCGGGGAGCTGTTTTTT. It specifies CAISEGLAGVLGELFF.